This TCR beta chain was captured by sequencing in a study of blood T cell repertoires in COVID-19. Background on the study: Samples taken during acute and convalescent COVID-19 were collected in the United States, Italy and Spain.

As originally analysed: Amplifying reference gene primers gave estimates of nucleated cell counts. Libraries were prepared by immunoSEQ multiplex PCR; TCRdb keeps only in-frame clonotypes and omits some of them. From that table come the V and J calls and clone size; the DNA was used to work out D and trimming. The repertoire holds 250,000 or so clones, with about 90% as singletons. Per the germline V gene, CDR1 is LNHDA and CDR2 is SQIVND (reference sequence). The V gene lost 4 bases and the J gene lost 4 bases, with 20 bases spanning the gap. This CDR3 contains 16 residues. The V call is TRBV19, the J call TRBJ2-7, with D maybe TRBD1 (6 bases). Sequences were obtained from peripheral blood. This sequence originates from a woman aged 60-70 years with COVID-19, enrolled during active disease. The CDR3 DNA reads TGTGCCAGTAGTACCCCGGAGGCAGGGGCGCAGTACGAGCAGTACTTC. Protein: CASSTPEAGAQYEQYF. The variable domain in full, with the rest retrieved from reference TRBV19 and TRBJ2-7, is DGGITQSPKYLFRKEGQNVTLSCEQNLNHDAMYWYRQDPGQGLRLIYYSQIVNDFQKGDIAEGYSVSREKKESFPLTVTSAQKNPTAFYLCASSTPEAGAQYEQYFGPGTRLTVT.